Included here is one T cell receptor (beta chain) sequence, with context. The record originates from a study of beta chain features in type 1 diabetes. Reverse transcription of all isolated RNA meant that expressed TCRB transcripts were sequenced. The method was immunoSEQ multiplex PCR; TCRdb's version includes in-frame clones alone and lacks a portion of them. The table lists 600,000 to 650,000 clones, roughly 15% of them singletons. There are 14 residues in the CDR3. The J segment lost 2 bases and the V segment lost 8 bases, leaving 8 bases of the junction unmatched. Germline V gives CDR1 MDHEN, CDR2 SYDVKM.

The TCR was taken from a man between 18 and 35 years old in good health. Sequencing used naive CD4+ T cells from blood. The rearrangement joins TRBV28 to TRBJ1-1; 7 nucleotides line up with TRBD1. The CDR3 reads CASGLTGTNTEAFF. The DNA for the CDR3 is TGTGCCAGCGGGTTGACAGGGACCAACACTGAAGCTTTCTTT.